The 30 T cell receptor beta chains in this list originate from one sample, sequenced in a study of cytotoxic CD8 clonotypes in ibrutinib-treated CLL (dated by TCRdb to the early 2020s). Libraries came from the immunoSEQ multiplex PCR assay. Entries here come from immuneACCESS through TCRdb and include only in-frame sequences with V and J called. Some clones fail to appear in such tables; in the studies checked, an unresolved V gene covers under half of the shortfall, and the cause of the remainder is unknown. The sample table records about 130,000 clones; around 80% of these occur just once. The top ten clones comprise 9.5% to 15% of the sample. According to the study, the label for this sample's time point signals: roughly 12 months on ibrutinib. This sample comprised PBMCs, obtained after 12 months of ibrutinib treatment. These receptors were taken from a human donor with chronic lymphocytic leukemia.

The chain carries TRBV10-1 and TRBJ2-7, with 11 positions matching TRBD2. J lost 4 bases, V lost 5 bases, and 1 base had no gene match. The CDR3 is 13 residues long. From germline, CDR1 is WNHNN and CDR2 SYGVQD (reference sequence). The CDR3 here is CASSSSGRYEQYF. CDR3 nucleotides: TGCGCCAGCAGTTCTAGCGGGAGGTACGAGCAGTACTTC.

This clone was found a few times. CDR3 coding DNA: TGTGCCAGCAGCCGGACAGGGAACTATGGCTACACCTTC. Translation: CASSRTGNYGYTF. J is TRBJ1-2 and V is TRBV11-2, with 8 bases lining up with TRBD1. The CDR3 contains 13 residues. V was pared by 5 bases and J by 2 bases, with 1 base of the junction left unmatched. CDR1 and CDR2 from the germline V gene are SGHAT and FQNNGV.

This clone was picked up one time. V and J are TRBV10-3 and TRBJ1-2; possible D gene TRBD1, 5 bases. CDR1 is ENHRY and CDR2 is SYGVKD in the germline V gene. V gave up 0 bases and J gave up 4 bases, with 12 bases separating them. The CDR3 length is 15 residues. CDR3 in DNA: TGTGCCATCAGTGAGTCGACTAGGGGTGGCTATGGCTACACCTTC. Protein: CAISESTRGGYGYTF.

J is TRBJ2-5 and V is TRBV9; D call uncertain. V shed 3 bases and J shed 4 bases, with 7 bases lying between them. Germline loops: CDR1 SGDLS, CDR2 YYNGEE. The CDR3 extends over 12 amino acids. The CDR3 region has the DNA TGTGCCAGCAGCGGGCCACGAGAGACCCAGTACTTC. This translates into CASSGPRETQYF.

This clone was detected only a few times. The V call is TRBV27, the J call TRBJ1-1; D unclear. The length of the CDR3 is 14 residues. Germline V gene sequence: CDR1 MNHEY, CDR2 SMNVEV (reference sequence). The V end lost 2 bases, the J end lost 4 bases, and 11 bases lay between the germline ends. As DNA, the CDR3 is TGTGCCAGCAGTTTAATGGGAGGCACCACTGAAGCTTTCTTT. This encodes CASSLMGGTTEAFF.

The gene calls are TRBV28 and TRBJ2-5, with unresolved D. The V end lost 5 bases, the J end lost 0 bases, and 19 bases lay between the germline ends. Germline V gene lookup returns CDR1 MDHEN and CDR2 SYDVKM. The CDR3 extends over 17 amino acids. The CDR3 here is CASSPSRRTRYQETQYF. Written as DNA, the CDR3 is TGTGCCAGCAGTCCTAGTCGGCGGACGAGGTACCAAGAGACCCAGTACTTC.

V gene TRBV27 combines with J gene TRBJ2-7; 7 nucleotides line up with TRBD1. Germline CDR1 reads MNHEY; CDR2 reads SMNVEV (reference sequence). V was clipped by 6 bases and J by 5 bases; unmatched bases: 7. This CDR3 is built from 13 residues. The CDR3 loop reads CASSHDRADEQYF. The CDR3 DNA follows: TGTGCCAGCAGCCACGACAGGGCCGACGAGCAGTACTTC.

This chain joins TRBV6-5 and TRBJ1-1; no definite D call. Looked up from germline, CDR1 is MNHEY and CDR2 is SVGAGI. The CDR3 loop spans 13 amino acids. V was shortened by 4 bases and J by 10 bases, with 16 bases between the two germline ends. The chain's CDR3 is CASSSGPLERAFF. CDR3 bases: TGTGCCAGCAGTTCCGGGCCCCTAGAGAGAGCTTTCTTT.

This chain uses TRBV18 with TRBJ2-7, with D possibly being TRBD1 or TRBD2 (5 bases each). This CDR3 contains 14 residues. Germline V gene lookup returns CDR1 KGHSH and CDR2 LQKENI. Trimming took 1 base from V and 0 from J, leaving 7 bases between them. CDR3 loop: CASSPHGGSYEQYF. Here the CDR3 DNA reads TGTGCCAGCTCACCACATGGGGGCTCCTACGAGCAGTACTTC.

This clone was observed a handful of times. The chain has TRBV19 and TRBJ2-7; the D gene is possibly TRBD1 (6 bases). Trimming took off 3 bases at V and 5 bases at J, with 14 bases between the two ends. This CDR3 has 14 amino acids. Germline loops: CDR1 LNHDA, CDR2 SQIVND (reference sequence). The CDR3 sequence is CASSILGRGNEQYF. Here the CDR3 DNA reads TGTGCCAGTAGTATTCTCGGCAGGGGCAACGAGCAGTACTTC.

V gene TRBV7-9 combines with J gene TRBJ2-1, with a tentative D call TRBD2 (6 bases). The CDR3 sequence is 14 residues long. Germline lookup yields CDR1 SEHNR and CDR2 FQNEAQ (reference sequence). V lost 3 bases to trimming and J lost 2 bases, with 8 bases between them. The CDR3 protein is CASSFSGAYNEQFF. DNA of the CDR3: TGTGCCAGCAGCTTTAGCGGCGCCTACAATGAGCAGTTCTTC.

The chain carries TRBV5-6 and TRBJ1-2; D gene unclear. The CDR3 totals 15 residues. CDR1 and CDR2 from the germline V gene are SGHDT and YYEEEE. V lost 4 bases, J lost 8 bases, and 21 bases lay in between. The CDR3 region is CASSIIQGLVPGYTF. The CDR3 DNA reads as TGTGCCAGCAGCATTATACAAGGACTGGTCCCGGGCTACACCTTC.

This clone has a handful of counts. The J gene is TRBJ1-1, the V gene TRBV6-6; a weak D match, TRBD1 (5 bases). V lost 5 bases and J 11 bases, leaving 15 bases between the germline ends. From germline, CDR1 is MNHNY and CDR2 SVGAGI (reference sequence). This CDR3 region has 12 residues. DNA for the CDR3: TGTGCCAGCAGTCTCCCGGGACCCGGGGCTTTCTTT. This codes for CASSLPGPGAFF.

Comment on this clone: The junction differs from germline at one of its ends, possibly a read error. J is TRBJ1-1 and V is TRBV30; D is possibly TRBD1 (5 bases). This CDR3 contains 14 residues. Per germline, CDR1 GTSNPN and CDR2 SVGIG (reference sequence). The CDR3 nucleotides are TGTGCCTGGAGTGTTGCAGGTAGAACACTGAAAGGGGACTTT. Translating gives CAWSVAGRTLKGDF. The entire variable domain, with the rest obtained from reference TRBV30 and TRBJ1-1, is as follows: SQTIHQWPATLVQPVGSPLSLECTVEGTSNPNLYWYRQAAGRGLQLLFYSVGIGQISSEVPQNLSASRPQDRQFILSSKKLLLSDSGFYLCAWSVAGRTLKGDFGQGTRLTVV.

J is TRBJ2-7 and V is TRBV4-1; 13 bases fit TRBD2. Germline-derived CDR1 and CDR2 are MGHRA and YSYEKL. J gave up 6 bases and V 2 bases, and 4 bases lay outside the gene matches. This CDR3 is built from 15 residues. CDR3 nucleotide sequence: TGCGCCAGCAGCCAAACCGGGACTAGCGGGATCGAGCAGTACTTC. Translated, it gives CASSQTGTSGIEQYF.

This clone was picked up one time. The chain links TRBV27 to TRBJ2-5; D is perhaps TRBD2 (7 bases). The V and J ends lost 4 bases and 1 base respectively, with 16 bases between them. Germline loops: CDR1 MNHEY, CDR2 SMNVEV (reference sequence). This CDR3 has 16 residues. This chain's CDR3 is CASSSRGLAVQETQYF. CDR3 coding DNA: TGTGCCAGCAGTTCTCGGGGGCTAGCGGTCCAAGAGACCCAGTACTTC.

The rearrangement links TRBV4-2 to TRBJ2-5; the D is unclear. The CDR3 runs to 14 residues. Trimming pared 0 bases from V and 1 base from J, leaving 6 bases between. The germline gives CDR1 LGHNA, CDR2 YNFKEQ. In nucleotides, the CDR3 is TGTGCCAGCAGCCAAGAGGGCCCCCAAGAGACCCAGTACTTC. Its translation is CASSQEGPQETQYF.

This chain connects TRBV18 to TRBJ2-7; perhaps D is TRBD1 or TRBD2 (5 bases each). Germline CDR1 reads KGHSH; CDR2 reads LQKENI. V was pared by 1 base and J by 1 base, with 11 bases between. The CDR3 sequence is 15 residues long. The CDR3 reads CASSPQFGASYEQYF. The CDR3 nucleotides read TGTGCCAGCTCACCACAGTTCGGGGCATCCTACGAGCAGTACTTC. Together with reference TRBV18 and TRBJ2-7, the CDR3 gives the full variable domain: NAGVMQNPRHLVRRRGQEARLRCSPMKGHSHVYWYRQLPEEGLKFMVYLQKENIIDESGMPKERFSAEFPKEGPSILRIQQVVRGDSAAYFCASSPQFGASYEQYFGPGTRLTVT.

A few counts support this clone. V gene TRBV27 combines with J gene TRBJ2-1; 14 bases line up with TRBD2. The CDR3 sequence is 19 residues long. After removal of 6 bases from V and 0 bases from J, the junction contained 10 bases not matched to a gene. Germline values: CDR1 MNHEY, CDR2 SMNVEV (reference sequence). The CDR3 DNA reads TGTGCCAGCAGCCTTGAAGGACTAGCGGGAGGTGGCTCCTACAATGAGCAGTTCTTC. The encoded protein is CASSLEGLAGGGSYNEQFF.

The chain joins TRBV7-2 to TRBJ2-3, with TRBD2 as a possible D gene (6 bases). V was trimmed by 1 base and J by 2 bases, leaving 16 bases between them. The CDR3 is 17 amino acids. Germline CDR1 reads SGHTA; CDR2 reads FQGNSA. The DNA for the CDR3 is TGTGCCAGCAGCTTAGTTCGGGAGCCGGAAATCACAGATACGCAGTATTTT. This translates into CASSLVREPEITDTQYF.

The rearrangement uses TRBV5-4 and TRBJ2-1; 8 bases align to TRBD2. This CDR3 region has 16 residues. The ends lost 3 bases at V and 0 bases at J; junction bases unmatched: 5. Per germline, CDR1 SGHNT and CDR2 YYREEE (reference sequence). This CDR3 is CASSSKSGGSYNEQFF. CDR3 in DNA: TGTGCCAGCAGCTCAAAAAGCGGGGGCTCCTACAATGAGCAGTTCTTC.

The genes are TRBV27 and TRBJ1-2, with 8 bases matching TRBD1. Trimming took 5 bases from V and 5 from J; bases not matched to a gene: 10. The CDR3 spans 15 residues. Germline V gene sequence: CDR1 MNHEY, CDR2 SMNVEV (reference sequence). The CDR3 nucleotides are TGTGCCAGCAGTCCAAGGGGACAGGCCGTATATGGCTACACCTTC. This sequence encodes CASSPRGQAVYGYTF.

The rearrangement joins TRBV9 to TRBJ1-4, with a possible D match to TRBD1 (5 bases). CDR3 length: 16 amino acids. The germline gives CDR1 SGDLS, CDR2 YYNGEE. V was pared by 3 bases and J by 5 bases, with 17 bases between. The CDR3 DNA sequence: TGTGCCAGCAGCGCCGCCGGGACCCTAGGGAATGAAAAACTGTTTTTT. Its translation: CASSAAGTLGNEKLFF. The variable domain in full, completed from reference TRBV9 and TRBJ1-4, reads DSGVTQTPKHLITATGQRVTLRCSPRSGDLSVYWYQQSLDQGLQFLIQYYNGEERAKGNILERFSAQQFPDLHSELNLSSLELGDSALYFCASSAAGTLGNEKLFFGSGTQLSVL.

This CDR3 reads CASSPRLAGVDNEQFF. CDR3 coding DNA: TGTGCCAGCAGCCCGAGATTAGCGGGAGTAGACAATGAGCAGTTCTTC. This chain connects TRBV11-2 to TRBJ2-1; 9 positions agree with TRBD2. The V gene end was trimmed by 5 bases and the J gene end by 5 bases; junction bases not matched to a gene: 10. Germline assignment: CDR1 SGHAT and CDR2 FQNNGV. CDR3 length: 16 amino acids.

The genes are TRBV28 and TRBJ1-5; 8 bases line up with TRBD1. CDR1 is MDHEN, CDR2 SYDVKM, per germline. The V segment lost 3 bases and the J segment 8 bases; nucleotides outside the gene matches: 6. The CDR3 consists of 14 residues. CDR3 in amino acids: CASSFRTGREPQHF. DNA of the CDR3: TGTGCCAGCAGTTTCAGGACAGGGCGGGAGCCCCAGCATTTT.

The chain couples TRBV30 to TRBJ1-2; the D gene is possibly TRBD1 (6 bases). The V gene's germline CDR1 is GTSNPN and CDR2 SVGIG (reference sequence). The V end was cut by 4 bases, the J end by 5 bases, with 11 bases between. The CDR3 length is 12 residues. The CDR3 here is CAWTWGAYGYTF. The CDR3 region has the DNA TGTGCCTGGACTTGGGGGGCTTATGGCTACACCTTC.

The CDR3 sequence is CASSLEGLRSGELFF. Written as DNA, the CDR3 is TGTGCCAGCAGCTTAGAGGGACTACGTTCCGGGGAGCTGTTTTTT. The chain uses TRBV7-2 and TRBJ2-2; TRBD2 agrees at 7 bases. CDR1 SGHTA and CDR2 FQGNSA come from the germline V gene. V dropped 1 base and J dropped 6; count of bases not matched to a gene: 5. There are 15 residues in the CDR3.

The rearrangement links TRBV19 to TRBJ2-7; 7 nucleotides align to TRBD2. The J segment lost 5 bases and the V segment lost 5 bases, leaving 18 bases of the junction unmatched. This CDR3 comprises 17 residues. Germline loops: CDR1 LNHDA, CDR2 SQIVND (reference sequence). CDR3 amino acids: CASSSRSAGSFFHEQYF. The CDR3 nucleotides read TGTGCCAGTAGTTCCAGGTCAGCGGGAAGTTTTTTCCACGAGCAGTACTTC.

V gene TRBV7-9 combines with J gene TRBJ2-2; 9 bases agree with TRBD2. V lost 0 bases and J lost 4; bases outside the gene matches: 12. This CDR3 region has 19 residues. Germline loops: CDR1 SEHNR, CDR2 FQNEAQ (reference sequence). The DNA for the CDR3 is TGTGCCAGCAGCTTAGCGTTCCTAGCGGGAATGGCGAGCACCGGGGAGCTGTTTTTT. This encodes CASSLAFLAGMASTGELFF.

The gene calls are TRBV19 and TRBJ2-5; D possibly corresponds to TRBD1 (6 bases). The CDR3 totals 14 residues. The V end lost 6 bases, the J end lost 2 bases, and 13 bases lay between the germline ends. Per germline, CDR1 LNHDA and CDR2 SQIVND (reference sequence). The DNA of the CDR3 is TGTGCCAGTAGAGTCCCAGGGACACAAGAGACCCAGTACTTC. Translating it yields CASRVPGTQETQYF. The full variable domain, its missing parts supplied by reference TRBV19 and TRBJ2-5, is DGGITQSPKYLFRKEGQNVTLSCEQNLNHDAMYWYRQDPGQGLRLIYYSQIVNDFQKGDIAEGYSVSREKKESFPLTVTSAQKNPTAFYLCASRVPGTQETQYFGPGTRLLVL.